Listed below are T cell receptor beta chains from one sample, sequenced in a study of T cells in Graves' hyperthyroidism and ophthalmopathy. TCRdb independently ran MiXCR on the multiplex PCR reads; one entry per CDR3 protein. The sample has approximately 600,000 distinct CDR3 sequences; roughly 15% are singletons. The sequenced material came from blood. The receptors shown here come from a woman in her twenties or thirties with Graves' hyperthyroidism. Both conserved end residues are part of each CDR3. D genes are given only for firm matches. The size entry is marked missing in some rows and otherwise reads once, few, many or a size class.

d_call: NA; j_call: TRBJ2-2; clone_size: few; v_call: TRBV6-2/TRBV6-3; cdr3_aa: CASSVRSILTGELFF; cdr3_nt: TGTGCCAGCAGCGTCAGGTCCATACTCACCGGGGAGCTGTTTTTT
d_call: NA; j_call: TRBJ1-2; clone_size: NA; v_call: TRBV6-5; cdr3_aa: CASSSPDGYTF; cdr3_nt: TGTGCCAGCAGTTCCCCGGACGGCTACACCTTC
d_call: NA; j_call: TRBJ1-5; clone_size: few; v_call: TRBV24-1; cdr3_aa: CATSARQWNQPQHF; cdr3_nt: TGTGCCACCAGTGCCCGACAGTGGAATCAGCCCCAGCATTTT
d_call: TRBD2; j_call: TRBJ2-2; clone_size: many; v_call: TRBV27; cdr3_aa: CASSPPSGVTGELFF; cdr3_nt: TGTGCCAGCAGTCCACCTAGCGGAGTTACCGGGGAGCTGTTTTTT
d_call: TRBD1; j_call: TRBJ2-7; clone_size: NA; v_call: TRBV4-3; cdr3_aa: CASSQQTGPAPYEQYF; cdr3_nt: TGCGCCAGCAGCCAACAGACAGGGCCGGCCCCCTACGAGCAGTACTTC
d_call: NA; j_call: TRBJ2-2; clone_size: many; v_call: TRBV2; cdr3_aa: CASSEKGWAGELFF; cdr3_nt: TGTGCCAGCAGTGAAAAGGGTTGGGCCGGGGAGCTGTTTTTT
d_call: TRBD2; j_call: TRBJ2-3; clone_size: few; v_call: TRBV6-2/TRBV6-3; cdr3_aa: CASNLELAVSDTQYF; cdr3_nt: TGTGCCAGCAATTTGGAGCTAGCGGTTTCAGATACGCAGTATTTT
d_call: NA; j_call: TRBJ1-2; clone_size: few; v_call: TRBV6-1; cdr3_aa: CASSEAGGRDSYTF; cdr3_nt: TGTGCCAGCAGTGAAGCGGGGGGGAGAGATAGCTACACCTTC
d_call: NA; j_call: TRBJ2-3; clone_size: many; v_call: TRBV7-3; cdr3_aa: CASSGTPTDTQYF; cdr3_nt: TGTGCCAGCAGCGGGACGCCCACAGATACGCAGTATTTT
d_call: NA; j_call: TRBJ1-5; clone_size: many; v_call: TRBV30; cdr3_aa: CAWSFSNDQPQHF; cdr3_nt: TGTGCCTGGAGTTTTAGCAACGATCAGCCCCAGCATTTT
d_call: TRBD1; j_call: TRBJ1-4; clone_size: NA; v_call: TRBV25-1; cdr3_aa: CASSEIGDRGDEKLFF; cdr3_nt: TGTGCCAGCAGTGAAATAGGGGACAGGGGGGATGAAAAACTGTTTTTT
d_call: TRBD2; j_call: TRBJ2-3; clone_size: many; v_call: TRBV6-2/TRBV6-3; cdr3_aa: CASSETSGRATDTQYF; cdr3_nt: TGTGCCAGCAGCGAGACTAGCGGGAGGGCCACAGATACGCAGTATTTT
d_call: NA; j_call: TRBJ2-3; clone_size: many; v_call: TRBV6-4; cdr3_aa: CASSDGTSSTDTQYF; cdr3_nt: TGTGCCAGCAGTGACGGGACTTCTAGCACAGATACGCAGTATTTT
d_call: TRBD2; j_call: TRBJ2-7; clone_size: many; v_call: TRBV7-2; cdr3_aa: CASSQAGGAIYEQYF; cdr3_nt: TGTGCCAGCAGCCAAGCGGGGGGGGCCATCTACGAGCAGTACTTC
d_call: TRBD2; j_call: TRBJ2-2; clone_size: NA; v_call: TRBV7-3; cdr3_aa: CASSLPLAGGGTGELFF; cdr3_nt: TGTGCCAGCAGCTTACCCCTAGCGGGAGGGGGCACCGGGGAGCTGTTTTTT
d_call: NA; j_call: TRBJ2-1; clone_size: NA; v_call: TRBV12-3/TRBV12-4; cdr3_aa: CASREKLGEQFF; cdr3_nt: TGTGCCAGCAGAGAAAAGCTTGGTGAGCAGTTCTTC
d_call: TRBD2; j_call: TRBJ2-3; clone_size: many; v_call: TRBV7-2; cdr3_aa: CASSVSGTTDTQYF; cdr3_nt: TGTGCCAGCAGTGTTAGCGGGACCACAGATACGCAGTATTTT
d_call: NA; j_call: TRBJ1-3; clone_size: NA; v_call: TRBV28; cdr3_aa: CASRPVEGPRSGNTIYF; cdr3_nt: TGTGCCAGCCGCCCCGTGGAGGGGCCACGCTCTGGAAACACCATATATTTT
d_call: NA; j_call: TRBJ1-1; clone_size: NA; v_call: TRBV18; cdr3_aa: CASSPSLQVGNTVAFF; cdr3_nt: TGTGCCAGCTCACCAAGCTTACAGGTGGGGAACACTGTAGCTTTCTTT